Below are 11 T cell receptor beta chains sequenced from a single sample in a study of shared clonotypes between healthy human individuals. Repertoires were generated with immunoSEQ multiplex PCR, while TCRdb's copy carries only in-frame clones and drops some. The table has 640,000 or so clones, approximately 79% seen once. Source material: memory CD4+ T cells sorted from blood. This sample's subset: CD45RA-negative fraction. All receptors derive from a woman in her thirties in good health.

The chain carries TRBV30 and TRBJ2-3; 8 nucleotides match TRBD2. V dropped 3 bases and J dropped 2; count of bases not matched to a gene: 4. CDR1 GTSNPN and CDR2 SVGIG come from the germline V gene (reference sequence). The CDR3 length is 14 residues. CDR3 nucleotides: TGTGCCTGGAGACCTAGCGGGTACACAGATACGCAGTATTTT. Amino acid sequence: CAWRPSGYTDTQYF.

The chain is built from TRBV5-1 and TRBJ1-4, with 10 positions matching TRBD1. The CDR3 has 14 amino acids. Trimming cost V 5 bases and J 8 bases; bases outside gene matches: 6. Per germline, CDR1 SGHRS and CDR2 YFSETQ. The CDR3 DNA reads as TGCGCCAGCAGAATGGGGACAGGGGACGAAAAACTGTTTTTT. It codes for CASRMGTGDEKLFF.

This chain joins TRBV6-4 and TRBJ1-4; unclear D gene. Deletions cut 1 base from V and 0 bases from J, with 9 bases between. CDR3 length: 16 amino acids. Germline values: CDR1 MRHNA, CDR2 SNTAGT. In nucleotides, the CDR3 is TGTGCCAGCAGTGACTTTCCCCCTGCAACTAATGAAAAACTGTTTTTT. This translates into CASSDFPPATNEKLFF.

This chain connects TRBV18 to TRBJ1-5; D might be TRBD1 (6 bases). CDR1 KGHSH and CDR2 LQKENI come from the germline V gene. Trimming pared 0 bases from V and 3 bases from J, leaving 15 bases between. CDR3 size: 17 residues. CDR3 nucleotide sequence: TGTGCCAGCTCACCACCGACGGGGGCGCGGGTCAATCAGCCCCAGCATTTT. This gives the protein CASSPPTGARVNQPQHF.

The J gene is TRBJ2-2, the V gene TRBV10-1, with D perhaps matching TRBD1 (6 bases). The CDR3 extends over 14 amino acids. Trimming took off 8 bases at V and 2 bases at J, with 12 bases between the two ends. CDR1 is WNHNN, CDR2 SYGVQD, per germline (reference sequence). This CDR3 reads CASQRGKNTGELFF. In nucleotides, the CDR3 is TGCGCCAGCCAGAGGGGGAAAAACACCGGGGAGCTGTTTTTT.

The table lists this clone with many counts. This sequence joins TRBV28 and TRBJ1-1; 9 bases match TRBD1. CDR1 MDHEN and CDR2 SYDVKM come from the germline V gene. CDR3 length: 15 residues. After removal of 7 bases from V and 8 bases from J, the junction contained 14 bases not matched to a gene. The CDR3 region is CASTPGTGYGLEAFF. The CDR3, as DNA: TGTGCCAGCACCCCGGGGACAGGGTACGGACTCGAAGCTTTCTTT.

The CDR3 loop reads CASSSNQIEQYF. The CDR3 DNA reads as TGTGCCAGCAGCTCCAATCAGATCGAGCAGTACTTC. The chain joins TRBV7-3 to TRBJ2-7; D is uncertain. V shed 4 bases and J shed 6 bases, with 10 bases lying between them. From germline, CDR1 is SGHTA and CDR2 FQGTGA. This CDR3 region has 12 residues.

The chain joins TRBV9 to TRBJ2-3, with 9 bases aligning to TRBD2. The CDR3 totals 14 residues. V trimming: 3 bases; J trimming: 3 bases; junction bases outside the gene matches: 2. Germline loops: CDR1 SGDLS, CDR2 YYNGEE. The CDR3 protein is CASSASGKTDTQYF. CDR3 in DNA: TGTGCCAGCAGCGCTAGCGGGAAAACAGATACGCAGTATTTT. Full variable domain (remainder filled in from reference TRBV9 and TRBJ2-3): DSGVTQTPKHLITATGQRVTLRCSPRSGDLSVYWYQQSLDQGLQFLIQYYNGEERAKGNILERFSAQQFPDLHSELNLSSLELGDSALYFCASSASGKTDTQYFGPGTRLTVL.

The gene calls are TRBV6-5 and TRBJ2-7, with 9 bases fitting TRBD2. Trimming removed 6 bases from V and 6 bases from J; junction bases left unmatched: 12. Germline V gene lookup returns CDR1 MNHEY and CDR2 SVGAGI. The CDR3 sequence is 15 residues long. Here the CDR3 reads CASRPPGLASGEQYF. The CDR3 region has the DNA TGTGCCAGCAGGCCTCCGGGACTAGCTTCAGGCGAGCAGTACTTC.

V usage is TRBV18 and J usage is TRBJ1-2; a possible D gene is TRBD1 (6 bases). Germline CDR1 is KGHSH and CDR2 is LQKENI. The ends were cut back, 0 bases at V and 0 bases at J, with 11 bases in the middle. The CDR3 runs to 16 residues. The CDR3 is CASSPPRGHSNYGYTF. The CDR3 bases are TGTGCCAGCTCACCACCGCGGGGGCACTCTAACTATGGCTACACCTTC.

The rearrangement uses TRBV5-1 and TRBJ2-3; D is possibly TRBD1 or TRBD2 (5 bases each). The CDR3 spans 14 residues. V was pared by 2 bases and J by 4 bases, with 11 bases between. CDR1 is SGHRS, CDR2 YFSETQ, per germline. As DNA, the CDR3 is TGCGCCAGCAGCTTAGGGAGAGGGGCAGATACGCAGTATTTT. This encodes CASSLGRGADTQYF. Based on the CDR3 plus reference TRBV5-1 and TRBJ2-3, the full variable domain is KAGVTQTPRYLIKTRGQQVTLSCSPISGHRSVSWYQQTPGQGLQFLFEYFSETQRNKGNFPGRFSGRQFSNSRSEMNVSTLELGDSALYLCASSLGRGADTQYFGPGTRLTVL.